The 10 T cell receptor beta chains presented below share a single source sample, sequenced in a study of early stage breast cancer tumors. Produced via immunoSEQ multiplex PCR; TCRdb's table is partial and in-frame only. Here the sample spans about 28,000 clones, around 50% being singletons. The material sequenced was breast tumor tissue. These receptors were taken from a person aged 50-59 years with breast cancer.

The rearrangement joins TRBV18 to TRBJ2-3, with D tentatively TRBD1 or TRBD2 (6 bases each). The germline V and J ends were trimmed by 8 bases and 4 bases, with 13 bases remaining between them. The CDR3 is made up of 13 amino acids. The germline gives CDR1 KGHSH, CDR2 LQKENI. CDR3 amino acids: CASGSGAADTQYF. The CDR3, as DNA: TGTGCCAGCGGATCGGGGGCCGCAGATACGCAGTATTTT. The full variable domain, in which reference TRBV18 and TRBJ2-3 provide the parts outside the CDR3, is NAGVMQNPRHLVRRRGQEARLRCSPMKGHSHVYWYRQLPEEGLKFMVYLQKENIIDESGMPKERFSAEFPKEGPSILRIQQVVRGDSAAYFCASGSGAADTQYFGPGTRLTVL.

The rearrangement joins TRBV13 to TRBJ2-1; D uncertain. Germline values: CDR1 PRHDT, CDR2 FYEKMQ (reference sequence). Trimming took 4 bases from V and 10 from J, leaving 11 bases between them. The CDR3 is 12 residues long. CDR3 sequence (DNA): TGTGCCAGCAGCTCCCCCGCTCGGGAGCAGTTCTTC. Its protein is CASSSPAREQFF.

The V and J genes are TRBV12-5 and TRBJ1-4; 7 bases are shared with TRBD1. The CDR3 covers 14 residues. CDR1 and CDR2 (germline): LGHNT, FRNRAP. J gave up 5 bases and V 6 bases, and 6 bases lay outside the gene matches. The CDR3 DNA reads as TGTGCTAGTGGATCGGGACAGTCAAATGAAAAACTGTTTTTT. Translating it yields CASGSGQSNEKLFF.

This chain uses TRBV4-2 with TRBJ1-2; D possibly corresponds to TRBD1 (6 bases). The CDR3 runs 14 residues. Germline loops: CDR1 LGHNA, CDR2 YNFKEQ. Trimming took 5 bases from V and 0 from J, leaving 10 bases between them. The CDR3 sequence is CASSLRQANYGYTF. Written as DNA, the CDR3 is TGTGCCAGCAGCTTACGACAGGCTAACTATGGCTACACCTTC.

CDR3 nucleotides: TGCGCCAGCAGCCGGACTTTAGAGGGCCACGAGCAGTACTTC. Encoded protein: CASSRTLEGHEQYF. The chain links TRBV4-1 to TRBJ2-7; tentatively, D is TRBD2 (5 bases). Germline V gives CDR1 MGHRA, CDR2 YSYEKL. The CDR3 loop spans 14 amino acids. V was trimmed by 4 bases and J by 5 bases, leaving 15 bases between them.

The V and J genes are TRBV9 and TRBJ1-2; D gene unclear. The CDR3 extends over 11 amino acids. Germline loops: CDR1 SGDLS, CDR2 YYNGEE. V shed 4 bases and J shed 8 bases, with 9 bases lying between them. CDR3 sequence (DNA): TGTGCCAGCAGCTCAAACTGGGGCTACACCTTC. Protein product: CASSSNWGYTF.

This chain uses TRBV4-3 with TRBJ2-7; D assignment may be TRBD1 or TRBD2 (5 bases each). The CDR3 is 17 amino acids. Trimming left V 3 bases short and J 3 bases short, with 21 bases between. Germline V gene data show CDR1 as LGHNA and CDR2 as YSLEER. In nucleotides, the CDR3 is TGCGCCAGCAGCCAGGGGGACCCAACCAATTCCAGCTACGAGCAGTACTTC. The encoded protein is CASSQGDPTNSSYEQYF.

This clone was found a few times. CDR3 in DNA: TGCAGTGCTGGGGACACTGAAGCTTTCTTT. This codes for CSAGDTEAFF. The V call is TRBV20-1, the J call TRBJ1-1, with no clear D. Germline V gene lookup returns CDR1 DFQATT and CDR2 SNEGSKA (reference sequence). Trimming left V 5 bases short and J 3 bases short, with 4 bases between. The CDR3 sequence is 10 residues long.

This sequence joins TRBV5-1 and TRBJ2-5; D unresolved. Germline CDR1 SGHRS, CDR2 YFSETQ. The V end lost 4 bases, the J end lost 2 bases, and 6 bases lay between the germline ends. The CDR3 is 12 amino acids. The CDR3 loop is CASSGLQETQYF. The CDR3 DNA follows: TGCGCCAGCAGCGGCCTTCAAGAGACCCAGTACTTC.

The sample holds a few counts of this clone. This chain uses TRBV29-1 with TRBJ2-5; a possible D gene is TRBD1 (7 bases). The CDR3 contains 12 residues. Per germline, CDR1 SQVTM and CDR2 ANQGSEA. Trimming removed 3 bases from V and 5 bases from J, with 10 bases in between. The CDR3 bases are TGCAGCGTTGAGCGGGACAGCGAGACCCAGTACTTC. Its protein product is CSVERDSETQYF.